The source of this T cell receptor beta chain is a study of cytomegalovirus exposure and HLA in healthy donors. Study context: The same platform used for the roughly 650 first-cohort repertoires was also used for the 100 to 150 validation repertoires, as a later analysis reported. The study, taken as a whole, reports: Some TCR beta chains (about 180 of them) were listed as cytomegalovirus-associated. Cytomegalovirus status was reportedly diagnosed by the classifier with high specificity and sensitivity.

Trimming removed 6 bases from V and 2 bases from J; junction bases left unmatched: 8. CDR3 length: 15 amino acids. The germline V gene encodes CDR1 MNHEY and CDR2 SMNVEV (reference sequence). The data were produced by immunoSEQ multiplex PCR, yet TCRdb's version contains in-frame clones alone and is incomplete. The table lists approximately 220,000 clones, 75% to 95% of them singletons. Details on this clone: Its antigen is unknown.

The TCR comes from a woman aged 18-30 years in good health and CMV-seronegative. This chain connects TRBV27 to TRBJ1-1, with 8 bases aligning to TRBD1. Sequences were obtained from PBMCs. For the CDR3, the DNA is TGTGCCAGCAGGTGGTCAGGGGGCTTAAACACTGAAGCTTTCTTT. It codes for CASRWSGGLNTEAFF.